Given below is one TCR beta chain in context. The clone's antigen remains unknown. It has no much larger one-base neighbor in the sample; base qualities were not kept. The data stem from a study of cytomegalovirus exposure and HLA in healthy donors (dated by TCRdb to the late 2010s). Regarding the complete study: An earlier analysis of approximately 590 of the donors reported approximately 270 Gb of sequence data and roughly 110 million unique TCR beta sequences from roughly 200 million T cells. In an earlier analysis of a few hundred of the donors, high-throughput TCR beta sequencing was used to judge whether each TCR beta V gene segment behaved as functional or pseudogenic. The study used immunosequencing to profile the T cell repertoires of some 600 subjects and linked those repertoires to cytomegalovirus serostatus. Typing coverage varied by locus: about 629-640 donors for A, B, C, DRB1 and DQB1; 500 to 550 for DQA1; more than 600 for DPA1; approximately 490 for DPB1. In a later analysis, previously published TCR beta repertoires from several hundred donors were re-analyzed and high-resolution HLA genotyping was added so that TCR occurrence patterns could be studied. Across roughly 420 genotyped donors of the cohort, an average of roughly 250,000 unique TCR beta nucleotide sequences per donor were sequenced, and roughly 20% of those sequences were non-productive. The study was designed to test whether signatures of past pathogen exposure could be identified by cataloging public T cell receptors. Along with the roughly 610-subject first cohort, a separate validation cohort of approximately 110 different subjects was used. In the later analysis, no new phenotypic data were used to find candidate immune exposures; instead, reliance was placed on TCR beta sequences and their occurrence across donors. About five DR-DQ haplotypes were handled as single units for association and clustering because linkage in the cohort was strong. Donor age, sex, ethnicity and CMV serostatus were collected together with the repertoire data. A later genetic analysis used genome-wide SNP genotypes for about three fifths of the 666 donors, treating that subset as a discovery cohort. An early release that covered 500 to 800 HLA-typed donors contained around 300 gigabases of sequencing data and 75 million to 100 million unique TCR sequences. HLA typing included class I and class II loci at four-digit resolution. All discovery cohort repertoires had been generated on a single sequencing platform. High-throughput TCR immunosequencing, statistical association of individual TCRs with disease status, and machine learning were combined to predict cytomegalovirus infection status. Of the approximately 400 genotyped donors, roughly 80% were placed in the genetic ancestry cluster associated with self-reported Caucasian donors. Here is what the overall study found, with its caveats: It was suggested by the authors that the approach could potentially be generalized to other disease states and immunological phenotypes. An earlier analysis of approximately 540 of the donors showed that most TCR beta V segments appeared in productive rearrangements either about 87% or about 30% of the time, which broadly matched IMGT annotations. A later analysis reported that several top co-occurrence clusters appeared linked to parvovirus B19, influenza, CMV and Epstein-Barr virus. Immune exposure information for the cohort was limited to CMV serostatus. Presence/absence analyses assumed roughly uniform sequencing depth across donors, an assumption that may not hold. A further reported finding was that TCR beta sequences accurately predicted the HLA-A and HLA-B alleles for most subjects in the first cohort. In a later genetic analysis, fewer N-insertions in productive TCRs were reported among donors in an Asian-associated ancestry cluster than the approximately 630-donor mean. Linkage disequilibrium might explain the correlated functional status among segregating V segments, but an unknown experimental factor could not be ruled out. In a later analysis, 15,000 to 20,000 TCR beta sequences were associated with specific HLA alleles at a false discovery rate of 0.05. Three of the identified cytomegalovirus-associated TCR beta chains were confirmed in vitro to be specific for cytomegalovirus antigens. The classifier was reported to diagnose cytomegalovirus status with high specificity and sensitivity in both the original cohort and the validation cohort. In the study, 164 TCR beta chains were listed as associated with cytomegalovirus. Most CMV-associated TCR beta chains appeared to be HLA-restricted in a later analysis, and the HLA associations seemed to be driven largely by CMV exposure. In a later genetic analysis, a missense DCLRE1C variant was associated with V-gene and J-gene trimming of TCR beta chains, and the association was replicated in an independent cohort. A cluster of highly shared sequence variants was judged likely to represent a technical artifact of the sequencing pipeline. In a later analysis, HLA-associated TCR beta chains showed more clonal expansion and lower generation probabilities than non-associated chains that were equally common. Because the 87-base-pair reads could not distinguish some IMGT-functional V segments, including TRBV6-2 and TRBV6-3, those segments were excluded. Because HLA typing was unavailable for some donors at each locus, only the typed subset was used in association tests. According to a later analysis, TCR association rates differed among HLA loci, with DRB1 alleles showing the most associated TCRs and HLA-C alleles showing the fewest. In this cohort, only TCR beta chains were sequenced, and detectable features were limited by the absence of alpha or paired-chain data. Across donors, most TCR sequences were observed very rarely, whereas some public TCRs were present in many individuals. When HLA alleles, especially DR and DQ, strongly co-occurred, TCR associations were difficult to assign to individual alleles. Because counts were too low, roughly 18 rarely observed V segments, including chromosome 9 orphons, were left out of the earlier analysis of 587 of the donors.

Library prep was done by the immunoSEQ multiplex PCR assay. A mixture of 60 forward primers for TCR Vbeta segments and 13 reverse primers for TCR Jbeta segments was used in the multiplex PCR. The CDR3 region of rearranged TCR beta genes was amplified from genomic DNA with a multiplex PCR assay. The Illumina HiSeq System was used to sequence the amplified TCR beta libraries as 87-base-pair reads. Under the source paper's analysis protocol: A later analysis tallied around 87 million unique TCR beta chains across the approximately 670 repertoires, and some 12 million of those chains were shared by two or more donors. Raw reads were error-corrected and collapsed into unique sequences by a nearest-neighbor algorithm in which closely related sequences were merged to remove PCR and sequencing errors. V, D and J gene segments were assigned by aligning CDR3 sequences to IMGT reference sequences. Each retained sequence needed at least a six-nucleotide match to both a V gene segment and a J gene segment. Rearrangements were classified as productive when the CDR3 lacked stop codons and remained in frame with V and J, and all other rearrangements were classified as non-productive. CDR3 was defined according to IMGT convention as the region running from the second conserved V-encoded cysteine to the conserved J-encoded phenylalanine. Sequences without an unambiguous match to a single V gene segment were excluded from the earlier analysis of several hundred of the donors. An earlier analysis of under 750 of the donors called V segments functional above 56.7% productive rearrangements and segregating when the between-donor standard deviation exceeded 5%. A statistical classification framework was built for diagnosing cytomegalovirus status from the catalog of TCR beta chain sequences. A later analysis assigned V and J genes by comparing TCR nucleotide sequences with IMGT/GENE-DB human TR gene sequences. A later analysis assigned CDR3 sequences and most-parsimonious VDJ recombination scenarios with the TCRdist pipeline. In a later analysis, each TCR beta chain was defined by its CDR3 amino acid sequence together with its V-gene family, and reads lacking a unique V-gene family were excluded. As a way to deal with suspected cross-contamination and a sequencing artifact, a later analysis dropped more than 500 nucleotide sequences that were highly shared and had low generation probability. In a later analysis, a clonal expansion index was calculated for each public chain from normalized within-repertoire ranks of inferred template counts. In a later analysis, generation probabilities were computed using a VDJ recombination model fitted to out-of-frame rearrangements, and the results were checked against IGoR. In a later analysis, TCR-TCR, TCR-HLA and TCR-CMV co-occurrence was scored with hypergeometric tests, and a repertoire-size bias correction was applied to TCR pairs. A later analysis estimated false discovery rates by permuting HLA or CMV assignments 20 times. A later analysis grouped co-occurring TCRs with DBSCAN, adding TCRdist sequence similarity when clustering within HLA-allele-positive subsets. For co-occurrence clustering, repertoires with fewer than 30,000 or more than 120,000 public chains were excluded, along with a handful of repertoires with anomalous nucleotide sharing. Drawn from immuneACCESS, this table holds only the in-frame rearrangements with V and J called that TCRdb kept. Clones are partly lost; checked studies trace under half to an unresolved V gene and leave the rest unexplained. From that table come the V and J calls and clone size; the DNA was used to work out D and trimming. The sample contains 120,000 or so clones, approximately 81% of them found a single time. In total, the top ten clones hold about 2% of the sample.

Reading from cysteine to phenylalanine, the CDR3 counts 14 amino acids. Only the CDR3 portion is preserved as DNA: 42 bases, with reading frame beginning at the first base. As encoded in the germline V gene (reference sequence), CDR1 is MNHEY while CDR2 is SMNVEV. V lost 8 bases and J lost 2 bases; the stretch between them is 15 bases long. The cohort was made up of under 800 healthy bone marrow donors. At the time of sampling, all cohort members were nominally healthy, though unrecorded immune exposures were likely present. The donor tested CMV seronegative, placing the donor among the roughly 350 seronegative members of the cohort. A peripheral blood sample was provided by each donor, and peripheral blood mononuclear cells were used for TCR beta sequencing. Genomic DNA was extracted from the blood cell samples with the Qiagen DNeasy Blood Extraction Kit.

This TCR came from a woman aged 40-49 years in good health and CMV-seronegative. The receptor chain draws on TRBV27 and TRBJ1-1, with no reliable assignment of the D segment. The sample comprised PBMCs. DNA sequence: TGTGCCAGCCTGGGTAAACAGCCAAACACTGAAGCTTTCTTT. Its amino acids are CASLGKQPNTEAFF.